This T cell receptor beta chain was obtained from a study of cytomegalovirus exposure and HLA in healthy donors. Study-level points and caveats: In an earlier analysis, most TCR beta V segments were productive about 90% or about 30% of the time. As a later analysis showed, a missense DCLRE1C variant was linked to trimming of TCR beta V- and J-genes. What a later analysis reportedly showed was that an Asian-associated ancestry cluster had fewer N-insertions than the roughly 700-donor mean.

Healthy bone marrow donors made up the donors. CDR1 MNHEY and CDR2 SMNVEV come from the germline V gene (reference sequence). The CDR3 consists of 15 residues. V lost 4 bases to trimming and J lost 4 bases; unmatched junction nucleotides: 8. Note on this clone: Its antigen is not identified.

Amplification used 60 Vbeta primers and 13 Jbeta primers. Only in-frame clones appear in the TCRdb table, and some are missing; sequencing was by immunoSEQ multiplex PCR. The sample comprises approximately 85,000 clones, approximately 72% of which are singletons, and 11% rests with the top ten. Source material: PBMCs. The sequence was obtained from a woman aged 40-49 years in good health and CMV-seropositive. The chain has TRBV27 and TRBJ2-7; 9 nucleotides line up with TRBD1. CDR3 sequence (DNA): TGTGCCAGCAGTTCCACAGGGGGCTTCGCGTACGAGCAGTACTTC. Translating gives CASSSTGGFAYEQYF.